This TCR beta chain was observed in a study of blood T cell repertoires in COVID-19. About the research overall: Acute and convalescent COVID-19 specimens originated in the United States, Italy and Spain. T cells, B-cell-depleted T cells, or PBMCs supplied cDNA or gDNA.

Original data processing: For nucleated cells, counts were estimated from reference gene primer amplification. This table comes from immunoSEQ multiplex PCR, and its TCRdb copy is limited to in-frame clones, with some not included. V and J calls and clone size are given by that table; D and trimming were obtained from the DNA. Among 200,000 to 250,000 clones listed, about 80% were seen once. There are a few counts of this clone. The V gene's germline CDR1 is SEHNR and CDR2 FQNEAQ (reference sequence). The CDR3 contains 16 residues. J lost 4 bases, V lost 4 bases, and 6 bases had no gene match. This receptor was identified in a woman over 75 with acute or convalescent COVID-19. Specimen: peripheral blood. The V call is TRBV7-9, the J call TRBJ2-3, with 12 bases matching TRBD2. CDR3 in amino acids: CASSYGLAGNADTQYF. CDR3 bases: TGTGCCAGCAGCTATGGACTAGCGGGAAACGCAGATACGCAGTATTTT.